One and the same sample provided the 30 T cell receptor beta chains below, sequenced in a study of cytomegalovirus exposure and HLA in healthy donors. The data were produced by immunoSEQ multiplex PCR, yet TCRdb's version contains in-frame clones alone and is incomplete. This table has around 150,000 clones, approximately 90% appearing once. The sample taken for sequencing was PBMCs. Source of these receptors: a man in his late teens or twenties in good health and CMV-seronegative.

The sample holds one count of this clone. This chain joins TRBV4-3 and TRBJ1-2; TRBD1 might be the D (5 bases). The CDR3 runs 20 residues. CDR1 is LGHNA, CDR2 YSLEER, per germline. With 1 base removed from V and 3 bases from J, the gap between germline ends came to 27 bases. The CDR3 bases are TGCGCCAGCAGCCAAGTCCCCTCTGACAGAAAGACACCGGGGGACTATGGCTACACCTTC. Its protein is CASSQVPSDRKTPGDYGYTF.

The CDR3 region has the DNA TGTGCCAGCAGCTTAAGCCTGGGGGGAAACACTGAAGCTTTCTTT. Protein sequence: CASSLSLGGNTEAFF. The chain links TRBV11-2 to TRBJ1-1; TRBD1 is a possible D gene (5 bases). This CDR3 is built from 15 residues. Germline CDR1 SGHAT, CDR2 FQNNGV. V lost 2 bases, J lost 2 bases, and 12 bases lay in between.

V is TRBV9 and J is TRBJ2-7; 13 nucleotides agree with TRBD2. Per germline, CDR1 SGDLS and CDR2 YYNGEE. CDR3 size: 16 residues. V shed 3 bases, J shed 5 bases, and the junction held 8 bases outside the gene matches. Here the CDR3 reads CASSDGLAGEHDEQYF. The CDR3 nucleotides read TGTGCCAGCAGCGATGGACTAGCGGGAGAACACGACGAGCAGTACTTC. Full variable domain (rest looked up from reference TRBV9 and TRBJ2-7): DSGVTQTPKHLITATGQRVTLRCSPRSGDLSVYWYQQSLDQGLQFLIQYYNGEERAKGNILERFSAQQFPDLHSELNLSSLELGDSALYFCASSDGLAGEHDEQYFGPGTRLTVT.

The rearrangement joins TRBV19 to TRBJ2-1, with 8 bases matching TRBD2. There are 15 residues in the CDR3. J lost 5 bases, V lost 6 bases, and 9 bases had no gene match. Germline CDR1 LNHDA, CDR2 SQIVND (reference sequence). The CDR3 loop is CASSLTSGRNNEQFF. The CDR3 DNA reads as TGTGCCAGTAGCCTTACTAGCGGCCGAAACAATGAGCAGTTCTTC.

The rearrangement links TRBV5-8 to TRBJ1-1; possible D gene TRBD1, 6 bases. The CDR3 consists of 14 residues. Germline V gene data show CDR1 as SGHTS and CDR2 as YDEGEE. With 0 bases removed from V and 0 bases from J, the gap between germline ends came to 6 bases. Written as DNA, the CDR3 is TGTGCCAGCAGCTTGGGACAGGTGAACACTGAAGCTTTCTTT. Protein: CASSLGQVNTEAFF.

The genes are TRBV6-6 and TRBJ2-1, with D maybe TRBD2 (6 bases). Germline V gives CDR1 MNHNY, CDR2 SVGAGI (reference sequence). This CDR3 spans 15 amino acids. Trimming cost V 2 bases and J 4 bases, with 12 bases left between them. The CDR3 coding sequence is TGTGCCAGCAGTTACGAGCGGGTACAATACAATGAGCAGTTCTTC. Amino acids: CASSYERVQYNEQFF.

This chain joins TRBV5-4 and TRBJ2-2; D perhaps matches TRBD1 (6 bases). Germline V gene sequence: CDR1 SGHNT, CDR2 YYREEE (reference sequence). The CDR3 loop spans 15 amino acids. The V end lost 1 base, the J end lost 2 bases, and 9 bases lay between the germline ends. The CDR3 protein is CASSLPGTNTGELFF. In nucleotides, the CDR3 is TGTGCCAGCAGCTTGCCAGGGACAAACACCGGGGAGCTGTTTTTT. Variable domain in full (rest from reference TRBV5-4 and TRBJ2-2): ETGVTQSPTHLIKTRGQQVTLRCSSQSGHNTVSWYQQALGQGPQFIFQYYREEENGRGNFPPRFSGLQFPNYSSELNVNALELDDSALYLCASSLPGTNTGELFFGEGSRLTVL.

The CDR3 spells CASGQAKGYTF. CDR3 coding DNA: TGTGCCAGCGGACAGGCAAAAGGCTACACCTTC. The chain carries TRBV25-1 and TRBJ1-2; 7 nucleotides match TRBD1. V trimming: 8 bases; J trimming: 8 bases; junction bases outside the gene matches: 5. The CDR3 contains 11 residues. Germline CDR1 reads MGHDK; CDR2 reads SYGVNS.

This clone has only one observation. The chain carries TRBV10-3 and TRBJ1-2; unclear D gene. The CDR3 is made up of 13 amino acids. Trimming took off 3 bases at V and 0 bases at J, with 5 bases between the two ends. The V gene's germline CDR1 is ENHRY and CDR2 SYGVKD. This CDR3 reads CAISDGTNYGYTF. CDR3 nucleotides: TGTGCCATCAGTGACGGGACTAACTATGGCTACACCTTC.

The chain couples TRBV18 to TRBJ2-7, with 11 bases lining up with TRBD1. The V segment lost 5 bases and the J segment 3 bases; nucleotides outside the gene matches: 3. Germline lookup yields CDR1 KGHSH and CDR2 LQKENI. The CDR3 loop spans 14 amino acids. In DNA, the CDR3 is TGTGCCAGCTCAATGGGACAGGGGGACTACGAGCAGTACGTC. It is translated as CASSMGQGDYEQYV.

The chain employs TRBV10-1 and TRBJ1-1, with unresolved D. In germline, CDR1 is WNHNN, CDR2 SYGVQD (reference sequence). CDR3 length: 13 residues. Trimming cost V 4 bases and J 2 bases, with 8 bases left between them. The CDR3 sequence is CASSAVRNTEAFF. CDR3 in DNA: TGCGCCAGCAGTGCGGTCCGAAACACTGAAGCTTTCTTT.

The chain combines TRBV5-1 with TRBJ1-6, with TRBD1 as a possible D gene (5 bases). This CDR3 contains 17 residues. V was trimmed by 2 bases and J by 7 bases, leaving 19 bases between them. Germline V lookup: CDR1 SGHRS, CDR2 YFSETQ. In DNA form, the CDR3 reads TGCGCCAGCAGCTTTGGGCTTCCCGGGCGGGACAATTCACCCCTCCACTTT. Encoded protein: CASSFGLPGRDNSPLHF.

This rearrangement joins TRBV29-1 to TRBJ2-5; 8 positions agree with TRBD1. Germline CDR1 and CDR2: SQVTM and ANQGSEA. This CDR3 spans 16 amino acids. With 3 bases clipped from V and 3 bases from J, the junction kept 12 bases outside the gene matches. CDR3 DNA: TGCAGCGTTGAGGTGGGAAGCGGACAGGGAAAAGAGACCCAGTACTTC. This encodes CSVEVGSGQGKETQYF.

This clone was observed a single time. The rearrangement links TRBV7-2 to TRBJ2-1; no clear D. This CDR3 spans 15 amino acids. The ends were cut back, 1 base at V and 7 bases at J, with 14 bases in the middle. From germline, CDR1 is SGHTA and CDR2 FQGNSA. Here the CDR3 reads CASSLVYLVNNEQFF. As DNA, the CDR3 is TGTGCCAGCAGCTTAGTTTACTTAGTAAATAATGAGCAGTTCTTC.

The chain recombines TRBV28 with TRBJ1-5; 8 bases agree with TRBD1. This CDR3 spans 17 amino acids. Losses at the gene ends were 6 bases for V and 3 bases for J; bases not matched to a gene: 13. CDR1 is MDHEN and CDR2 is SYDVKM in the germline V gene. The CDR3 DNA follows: TGTGCCAGCAGACCTGGGACAGGAACTCGCGACAATCAGCCCCAGCATTTT. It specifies CASRPGTGTRDNQPQHF.

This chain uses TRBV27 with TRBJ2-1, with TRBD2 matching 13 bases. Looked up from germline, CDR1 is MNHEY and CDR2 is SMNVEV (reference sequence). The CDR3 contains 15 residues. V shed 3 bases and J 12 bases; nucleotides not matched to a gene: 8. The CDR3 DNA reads TGTGCCAGCAGTTTTTCGGGACTAGCGGGAAGTGGGCAGTTCTTC. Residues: CASSFSGLAGSGQFF.

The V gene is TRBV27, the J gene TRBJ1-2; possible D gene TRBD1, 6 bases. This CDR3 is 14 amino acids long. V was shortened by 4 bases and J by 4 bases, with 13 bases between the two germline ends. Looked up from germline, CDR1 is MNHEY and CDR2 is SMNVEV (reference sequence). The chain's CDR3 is CASSSQGSGYGYTF. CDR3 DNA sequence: TGTGCCAGCAGTTCCCAGGGGTCGGGCTATGGCTACACCTTC.

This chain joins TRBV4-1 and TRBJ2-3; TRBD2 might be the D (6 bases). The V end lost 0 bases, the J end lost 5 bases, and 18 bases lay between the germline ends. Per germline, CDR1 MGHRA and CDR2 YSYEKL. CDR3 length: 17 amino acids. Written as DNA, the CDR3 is TGCGCCAGCAGCCAAGAAGCGAGGGACTCCTCCTTAGATACGCAGTATTTT. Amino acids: CASSQEARDSSLDTQYF.

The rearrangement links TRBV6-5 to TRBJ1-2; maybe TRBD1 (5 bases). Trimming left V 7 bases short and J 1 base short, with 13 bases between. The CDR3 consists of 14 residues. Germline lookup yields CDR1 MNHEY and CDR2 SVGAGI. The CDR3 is CASKPAGNNYGYTF. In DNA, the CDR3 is TGTGCCAGCAAGCCGGCAGGGAATAACTATGGCTACACCTTC.

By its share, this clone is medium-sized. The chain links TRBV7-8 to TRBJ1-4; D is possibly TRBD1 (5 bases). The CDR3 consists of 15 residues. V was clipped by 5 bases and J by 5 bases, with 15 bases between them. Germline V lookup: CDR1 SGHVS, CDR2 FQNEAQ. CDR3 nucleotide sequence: TGTGCCAGCAGCGGGACTCAGGGAGGAAATGAAAAACTGTTTTTT. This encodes CASSGTQGGNEKLFF.

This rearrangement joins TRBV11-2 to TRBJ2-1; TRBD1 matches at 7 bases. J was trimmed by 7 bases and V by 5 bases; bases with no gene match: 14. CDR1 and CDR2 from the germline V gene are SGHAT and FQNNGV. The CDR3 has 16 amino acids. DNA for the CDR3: TGTGCCAGCAGCCACGAGCGAGACAGGGATTATAATGAGCAGTTCTTC. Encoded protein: CASSHERDRDYNEQFF.

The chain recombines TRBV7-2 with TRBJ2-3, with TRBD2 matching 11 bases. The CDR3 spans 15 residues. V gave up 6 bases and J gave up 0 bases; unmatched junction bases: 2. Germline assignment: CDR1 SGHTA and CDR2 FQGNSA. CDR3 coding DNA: TGTGCCAGCAGACGGACTAGCGGGAGCACAGATACGCAGTATTTT. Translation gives CASRRTSGSTDTQYF.

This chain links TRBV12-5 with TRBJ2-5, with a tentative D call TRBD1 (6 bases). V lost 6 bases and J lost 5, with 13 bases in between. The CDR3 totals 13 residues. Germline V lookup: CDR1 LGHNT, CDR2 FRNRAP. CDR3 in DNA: TGTGCTAGTGGAAAGGAACAGGGTGAGACCCAGTACTTC. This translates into CASGKEQGETQYF.

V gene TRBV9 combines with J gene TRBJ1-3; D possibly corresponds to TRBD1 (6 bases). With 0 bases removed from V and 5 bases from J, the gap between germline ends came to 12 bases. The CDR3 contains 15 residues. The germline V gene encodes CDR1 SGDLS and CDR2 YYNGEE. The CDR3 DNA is TGTGCCAGCAGCGTAGACTCCCAGGGGAGAAACACCATATATTTT. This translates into CASSVDSQGRNTIYF.

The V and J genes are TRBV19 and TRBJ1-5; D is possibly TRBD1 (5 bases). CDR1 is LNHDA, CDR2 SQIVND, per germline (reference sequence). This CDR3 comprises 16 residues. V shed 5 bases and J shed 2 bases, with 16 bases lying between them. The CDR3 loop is CASSPERGGRNQPQHF. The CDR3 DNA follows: TGTGCCAGTAGTCCGGAGCGGGGCGGGCGCAATCAGCCCCAGCATTTT.

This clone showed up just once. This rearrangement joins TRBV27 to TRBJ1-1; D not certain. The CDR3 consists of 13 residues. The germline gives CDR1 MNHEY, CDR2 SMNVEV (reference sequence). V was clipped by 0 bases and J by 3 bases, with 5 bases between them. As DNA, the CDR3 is TGTGCCAGCAGTTTATCTGCGTACACTGAAGCTTTCTTT. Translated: CASSLSAYTEAFF.

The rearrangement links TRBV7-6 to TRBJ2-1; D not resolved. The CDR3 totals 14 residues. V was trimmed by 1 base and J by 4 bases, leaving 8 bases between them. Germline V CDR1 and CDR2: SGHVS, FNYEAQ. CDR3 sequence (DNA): TGTGCCAGCAGCTTAGTATTCGGGTACAATGAGCAGTTCTTC. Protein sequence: CASSLVFGYNEQFF.

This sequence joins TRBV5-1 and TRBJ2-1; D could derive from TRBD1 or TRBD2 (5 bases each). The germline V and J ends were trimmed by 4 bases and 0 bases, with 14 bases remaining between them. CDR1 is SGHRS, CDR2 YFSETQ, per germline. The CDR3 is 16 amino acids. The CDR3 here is CASSVGRASSYNEQFF. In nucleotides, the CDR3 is TGCGCCAGCAGCGTGGGGCGGGCGAGCTCCTACAATGAGCAGTTCTTC. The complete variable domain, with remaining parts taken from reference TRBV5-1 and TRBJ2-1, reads KAGVTQTPRYLIKTRGQQVTLSCSPISGHRSVSWYQQTPGQGLQFLFEYFSETQRNKGNFPGRFSGRQFSNSRSEMNVSTLELGDSALYLCASSVGRASSYNEQFFGPGTRLTVL.

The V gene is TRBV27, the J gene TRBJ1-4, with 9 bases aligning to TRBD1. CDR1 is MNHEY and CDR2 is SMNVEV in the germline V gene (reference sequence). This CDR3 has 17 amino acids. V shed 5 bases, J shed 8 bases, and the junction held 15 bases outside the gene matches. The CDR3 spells CASSMLGPDRGREKLFF. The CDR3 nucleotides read TGTGCCAGCAGTATGTTGGGCCCGGACAGGGGACGCGAAAAACTGTTTTTT.

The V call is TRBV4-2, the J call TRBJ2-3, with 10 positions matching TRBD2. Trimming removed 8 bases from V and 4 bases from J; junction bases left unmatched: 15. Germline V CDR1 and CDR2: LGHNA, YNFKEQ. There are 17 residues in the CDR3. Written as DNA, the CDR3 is TGTGCCAGCGCCCCCAACCGGGGCAGCGGGGGGGCAGATACGCAGTATTTT. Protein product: CASAPNRGSGGADTQYF.